This T cell receptor beta chain emerged from a study of shared clonotypes between healthy human individuals. Replicate PCRs for sorted subsets used approximately 190 ng DNA; this equaled tens of thousands of T cell genomes. Here immunoSEQ multiplex PCR was the method, and the copy in TCRdb shows in-frame clones only, minus some. Here the sample spans a few million clones, roughly 93% being singletons. Naive CD8 populations comprised CD45RO-negative cells positively selected for CCR7, excluding terminally differentiated effector memory CD45RA+ cells. The CDR3 loop spans 15 amino acids. From germline, CDR1 is LGHNA and CDR2 YNFKEQ. Trimming left V 0 bases short and J 2 bases short, with 9 bases between.

The sample consisted of naive CD8+ T cells from PBMCs. This TCR derives from a man between 18 and 29 years old in good health. Some clones in this sample may be carry-over from other donors' samples. The chain combines TRBV4-2 with TRBJ2-3; D not resolved. The CDR3 DNA reads as TGTGCCAGCAGCCAAGATCCGAGACTCACAGATACGCAGTATTTT. This gives the protein CASSQDPRLTDTQYF.